Included here is one T cell receptor (beta chain) sequence, with context. This entry belongs to a study of blood T cell repertoires in COVID-19. Overall study context: Samples representing acute and convalescent COVID-19 were sourced from the United States, Italy and Spain.

The table came from immunoSEQ multiplex PCR; TCRdb's copy has only in-frame clones and leaves some out. The sample shows 140,000 or so clones, about 86% of them seen only once. The source of this sequence is a human donor in a cohort sampled during active COVID-19. The specimen sequenced was peripheral blood.

CDR3 sequence reads: CASSASGSGTQYF. The CDR3 bases are TGTGCCAGCAGCGCTAGCGGTTCGGGGACCCAGTACTTC. The V gene is TRBV2, the J gene TRBJ2-5, with 7 bases identical to TRBD2. CDR3 length equals 13 residues. Trimming removed 6 bases from V and 7 bases from J; junction bases left unmatched: 8. CDR1 is SNHLY, CDR2 FYNNEI, per germline.